Sequencing of this T cell receptor (beta chain) was carried out in a study of T cell responses to AZD1222 COVID-19 vaccine. Per the germline V gene, CDR1 is LGHDT and CDR2 is YNNKEL (reference sequence). The CDR3 has 18 amino acids. V was pared by 0 bases and J by 4 bases, with 20 bases between. The protocol was immunoSEQ multiplex PCR, while the TCRdb copy is restricted to in-frame clones and leaves out a portion. Of 120,000 or so clones listed, about 90% were seen once; the top ten hold 7.6%. This TCR came from an adult in good health. The specimen was peripheral blood, collected on day 0 of AZD1222 vaccination. V and J are TRBV3-1 (or the pseudogene TRBV3-2) and TRBJ2-3, with D unclear. This chain's CDR3 is CASSQDYGVVFPADTQYF. The DNA for the CDR3 is TGTGCCAGCAGCCAAGATTATGGGGTAGTTTTCCCCGCAGATACGCAGTATTTT.